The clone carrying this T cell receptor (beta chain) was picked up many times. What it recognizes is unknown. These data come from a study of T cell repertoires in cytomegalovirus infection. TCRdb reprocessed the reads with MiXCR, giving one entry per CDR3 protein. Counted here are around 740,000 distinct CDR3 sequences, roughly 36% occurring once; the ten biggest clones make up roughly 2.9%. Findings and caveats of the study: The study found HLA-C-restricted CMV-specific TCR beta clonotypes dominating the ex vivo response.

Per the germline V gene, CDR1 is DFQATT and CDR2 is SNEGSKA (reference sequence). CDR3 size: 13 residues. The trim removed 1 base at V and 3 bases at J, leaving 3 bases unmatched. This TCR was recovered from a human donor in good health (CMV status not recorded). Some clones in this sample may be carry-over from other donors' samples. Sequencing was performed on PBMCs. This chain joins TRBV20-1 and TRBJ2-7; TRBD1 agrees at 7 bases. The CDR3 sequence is CSARVGQDYEQYF. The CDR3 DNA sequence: TGCAGTGCTAGAGTCGGACAGGACTACGAGCAGTACTTC.